This TCR beta chain was recorded in a study of blood T cell repertoires in COVID-19. Participants reported their clinical history, and cohort assignment relied on those reports. A PCR-confirmed or clinician-diagnosed COVID-19 case had contacted exposed participants within 2 weeks of entry. V lost 7 bases, J lost 11 bases, and 12 bases stayed unmatched. The germline gives CDR1 LNHDA, CDR2 SQIVND (reference sequence). This CDR3 spans 14 amino acids. Using immunoSEQ multiplex PCR, the repertoire was profiled, and TCRdb retains in-frame clones only, with some absent. The table shows about 210,000 clones, with roughly 84% occurring only once. In this sample, this clone turned up a few times.

The receptor comes from a woman aged 25 to 39 who had been exposed to COVID-19. The specimen was PBMCs or T cells enriched from blood (not recorded which). The chain couples TRBV19 to TRBJ1-1, with 11 bases aligning to TRBD1. The CDR3 DNA follows: TGTGCCAGTAATGACCGGGACAGGGGGGGGAGTGCTTTCTTT. It encodes CASNDRDRGGSAFF.